The clone carrying this T cell receptor (beta chain) was seen only a few times. The antigen is unknown. One entry per CDR3 protein, called by TCRdb with MiXCR from the 5' RACE reads. The profile shows 450,000 or so distinct CDR3 sequences, 25% of them singletons. These data come from a study of T-cell memory formation after mild COVID-19. Study summary: Largely donor-specific TCR clusters were found.

Study conclusions and caveats: Clones contracting across day 15 to 85 had a balanced CD4/CD8 profile; later expanding clones leaned CD4+. The CD4+ clones that contracted clustered mainly within CM and EM, and the CD8+ clones concentrated in EMRA.

V shed 6 bases and J 4 bases; nucleotides not matched to a gene: 8. CDR3 size: 15 residues. The clonotype originates from an adult woman who had mild COVID-19 (a few samples of this study predate the infection). Cell type and time point are not known. The sequenced material came from PBMCs or a T cell subset sorted from them (not recorded which). V is TRBV12-3 or TRBV12-4 and J is TRBJ2-3, with 9 bases matching TRBD1. CDR3 DNA sequence: TGTGCCAGCAGCGATGCGGGACAGGGACCAGATACGCAGTATTTT. Protein sequence: CASSDAGQGPDTQYF.